This TCR beta chain was recorded in a study of post-analysis software for immune sequencing data. Overall study: The cohort encompassed relapsing-remitting, secondary progressive and progressive-relapsing multiple sclerosis disease courses.

This clonotype was seen ten or more times. Antigen specificity is unknown. Unique molecular identifiers had been added to the TCR beta cDNA libraries. There were about 0.85 to 10 million T cells, and 480,000 or so cDNA molecules came from them. TCRdb used MiXCR to reprocess the PCR reads, holding one entry per CDR3 protein. The sample holds hundreds of thousands of distinct CDR3 sequences, around 27% seen once. This CDR3 region has 18 residues. Trimming removed 0 bases from V and 5 bases from J, with 20 bases in between. CDR1 and CDR2 (germline): ENHRY, SYGVKD. Study-wide points: Strong co-clustering by F measure linked samples that shared a preparation batch. In patients, five or six TRBV segments were more frequent than in controls, with TRBV5-6, TRBV5-1 and TRBV20-1 among them.

The chain recombines TRBV10-3 with TRBJ2-4; perhaps TRBD1 as D (5 bases). Sample: blood. The TCR was taken from a girl aged 5-17 years with multiple sclerosis. CDR3 DNA sequence: TGTGCCATCAGTGAGTCCCCACAATACGACAGTCCCCAAAACATTCAGTACTTC. Amino acids: CAISESPQYDSPQNIQYF.